A selection of T cell receptor beta chains follows, all from one sample in a study of blood T cell repertoires in COVID-19. Measured with immunoSEQ multiplex PCR; TCRdb has only the in-frame clones, and not every one. The table includes 85,000 to 95,000 clones, around 88% detected once. Sequencing was performed on peripheral blood. These receptors all come from a woman of 80 years or more with acute or convalescent COVID-19. Both conserved end residues are part of each CDR3. The order of the fields is J gene, D gene, V gene, clone size, CDR3 DNA, CDR3 protein. D genes are given only for firm matches. Clone size, where shown, is once, few, many, or a class for clones that have expanded.

>TRBJ2-7|NA|TRBV7-8|NA
TGTGCCAGCAGCTTAGTGCGGACAGTACCACCCTACGAGCAGTACTTC
CASSLVRTVPPYEQYF
>TRBJ1-1|NA|TRBV2|NA
TGTGCCAGCGTCAGTGAGGCTCGATGGACTGAAGCTTTCTTT
CASVSEARWTEAFF
>TRBJ1-6|TRBD1|TRBV6-5|NA
TGTGCCTCCCGAGGGGGCCTCATTTCACCCCTCCACTTT
CASRGGLISPLHF
>TRBJ1-2|TRBD1|TRBV15|few
TGTGCCACCAGCGGGGACAGGCACTATGGCTACACCTTC
CATSGDRHYGYTF
>TRBJ2-2|NA|TRBV10-3|once
TGTGCCACCCGATCCCCCGATAGAGGAACCGGGGAGCTGTTTTTT
CATRSPDRGTGELFF
>TRBJ1-5|NA|TRBV3-1/TRBV3-2|NA
TGTGCCAGCAGCCAAGATGGGAGAAGATATCAGCCCCAGCATTTT
CASSQDGRRYQPQHF
>TRBJ2-3|NA|TRBV5-6|NA
TGTGCCAGCAGCTTGGAGGGACTGAACACAGATACGCAGTATTTT
CASSLEGLNTDTQYF
>TRBJ1-4|NA|TRBV19|NA
TGTGCCAGTATCGGGAACCGTAATGAAAAACTGTTTTTT
CASIGNRNEKLFF
>TRBJ2-5|NA|TRBV27|NA
TGTGCCAGCAGTTTATCTATAGGCGTCGGGCAAGAGACCCAGTACTTC
CASSLSIGVGQETQYF
>TRBJ2-3|NA|TRBV10-3|NA
TGTGCCATCAGTGGGATCGGGGGGCCAGATACGCAGTATTTT
CAISGIGGPDTQYF
>TRBJ1-1|TRBD1|TRBV15|NA
TGTGCCACCAGCAGCTGGGACAGGCGCGCTATATGGGAAGCTTTCTTT
CATSSWDRRAIWEAFF
>TRBJ2-7|TRBD2|TRBV6-1|NA
TGTGCCAGCAGTTCCCCCGGGGGGGACCGCGAGCAGTACTTC
CASSSPGGDREQYF
>TRBJ2-3|TRBD2|TRBV6-6|few
TGTGCCAGCATCTCTAGCGGGGGCACAGATACGCAGTATTTT
CASISSGGTDTQYF
>TRBJ1-1|NA|TRBV5-6|NA
TGTGCCAGCAGCTTGAGGCGGTTGAACACTGAAGCTTTCTTT
CASSLRRLNTEAFF
>TRBJ1-6|NA|TRBV6-1|NA
TGTGCCAGCAGTGATTGGGGCAGGGGATGGGGGCCCCTCCACTTT
CASSDWGRGWGPLHF
>TRBJ2-2|TRBD2|TRBV6-6|NA
TGTGCCAGCAGTCGGACTAGCGGGGGGAAGAACACCGGGGAGCTGTTTTTT
CASSRTSGGKNTGELFF
>TRBJ2-5|TRBD2|TRBV7-3|NA
TGTGCCAGCATCACAAGGGATGGTCTAGCGGGGTTGCAAGAGACCCAGTACTTC
CASITRDGLAGLQETQYF
>TRBJ1-1|NA|TRBV13|few
TGTGCCAGCAGCTTAGGGGGGCCCACTGAAGCTTTCTTT
CASSLGGPTEAFF
>TRBJ2-5|NA|TRBV10-3|NA
TGTGCCATCAGTGACGGGGAGGAGACCCAGTACTTC
CAISDGEETQYF
>TRBJ1-1|NA|TRBV9|NA
TGTGCCAGCAGCATTCAGGGTTCCACTGAAGCTTTCTTT
CASSIQGSTEAFF
>TRBJ1-6|TRBD1|TRBV5-8|once
TGTGCCAGCAGCGGGGGGACAGGGAAAGGGGCCTATAATTCACCCCTCCACTTT
CASSGGTGKGAYNSPLHF
>TRBJ2-7|NA|TRBV24-1|NA
TGTGCCACCAGTGATCCCGGGACACCTTTTCCCTACGAGCAGTACTTC
CATSDPGTPFPYEQYF
>TRBJ2-5|TRBD2|TRBV3-1/TRBV3-2|NA
TGTGCCAGCAGCCCGACTAGCGGGGGGACGCAAGAGACCCAGTACTTC
CASSPTSGGTQETQYF
>TRBJ2-7|TRBD1|TRBV6-2/TRBV6-3|NA
TGTGCCAGCAGCGGACAGGGGTGGGACGAGCAGTACTTC
CASSGQGWDEQYF
>TRBJ1-2|NA|TRBV5-4|NA
TGTGCCAGCAGCTTGCCGGGACGGATGGAGCTAAGGAGGGACTATGGCTACACCTTC
CASSLPGRMELRRDYGYTF
>TRBJ1-3|NA|TRBV7-8|NA
TGTGCCAGCAGCTTAGTAAGATACAGGGCTGGAAACACCATATATTTT
CASSLVRYRAGNTIYF
>TRBJ2-2|NA|TRBV5-6|once
TGTGCCAGCAGCTCCCTAACAGCCGGGGAGCTGTTTTTT
CASSSLTAGELFF
>TRBJ2-6|NA|TRBV19|NA
TGTGCCAGTACGTTTAGCTCTGGGGCCAACGTCCTGACTTTC
CASTFSSGANVLTF
>TRBJ2-1|NA|TRBV12-3/TRBV12-4|NA
TGTGCCAGCACCCCGAAGGGGGAGCAGTTCTTC
CASTPKGEQFF
>TRBJ2-5|NA|TRBV28|NA
TGTGCCAGCAGTTTTCAACTAGCAGGGGGGGAGACCCAGTACTTC
CASSFQLAGGETQYF
>TRBJ2-3|TRBD2|TRBV19|NA
TGTGCCAGTAGTATAGTCAGCGGGGGCGGCGGGGATACGCAGTATTTT
CASSIVSGGGGDTQYF
>TRBJ1-2|NA|TRBV28|NA
TGTGCCAGCAGTTTGGACAGAGCTAACTATGGCTACACCTTC
CASSLDRANYGYTF
>TRBJ2-3|NA|TRBV9|NA
TGTGCCAGCAGCGGGGACTTCACAGATACGCAGTATTTT
CASSGDFTDTQYF
>TRBJ2-7|NA|TRBV4-1|NA
TGCGCCAGCAGCCAAGTTGCGGGGGAGCAGTACTTC
CASSQVAGEQYF
>TRBJ2-7|NA|TRBV18|NA
TGTGCCAGCTCACGAGAGACAGGTTCAACCTACGAGCAGTACTTC
CASSRETGSTYEQYF
>TRBJ1-6|TRBD1|TRBV9|NA
TGTGCCAGCAGCGTCGACACAGGGGGCGTAAATTCACCCCTCCACTTT
CASSVDTGGVNSPLHF
>TRBJ2-7|TRBD2|TRBV6-5|NA
TGTGCCAGCAGGGCGGGACTAGCGGGGTTCTACGAGCAGTACTTC
CASRAGLAGFYEQYF
>TRBJ1-2|NA|TRBV5-1|NA
TGCGCCAGCAGCTTGGTTGGAGGGTTGGATGGCTACACCTTC
CASSLVGGLDGYTF
>TRBJ1-4|TRBD1|TRBV7-9|NA
TGTGCCAGCAGCTTCCGAACACAGGGGGCGAATGAAAAACTGTTTTTT
CASSFRTQGANEKLFF
>TRBJ2-1|TRBD1|TRBV25-1|NA
TGTGCCAGCGGAGGACAGGGGTGGGCTGAGCAGTTCTTC
CASGGQGWAEQFF
>TRBJ1-6|NA|TRBV5-6|NA
TGTGCCAGCAGCTTGGTGTCACTCTATAATTCACCCCTCCACTTT
CASSLVSLYNSPLHF
>TRBJ2-1|TRBD2|TRBV5-1|NA
TGCGCCAGCAGCTCCTTAGCGGGGGGCTACAATGAGCAGTTCTTC
CASSSLAGGYNEQFF
>TRBJ2-3|TRBD2|TRBV20-1|NA
TGCAGTGCTAGTTCTAGCGGGGGTACAGATACGCAGTATTTT
CSASSSGGTDTQYF
>TRBJ1-1|NA|TRBV5-1|NA
TGCGCCAGCAGCTTAACAGGCATGAACACTGAAGCTTTCTTT
CASSLTGMNTEAFF
>TRBJ2-5|NA|TRBV7-9|NA
TGTGCCAGCAGCTCCCCCCGCGTCGAGACCCAGTACTTC
CASSSPRVETQYF
>TRBJ2-5|NA|TRBV18|once
TGTGCCAGCTCACCGGGCTCCGGAGAGACCCAGTACTTC
CASSPGSGETQYF
>TRBJ2-7|NA|TRBV28|NA
TGTGCCAGCAGTTCGGCGGGGTTAGGCTTACACCACGAGCAGTACTTC
CASSSAGLGLHHEQYF
>TRBJ2-5|TRBD1|TRBV18|NA
TGTGCCAGCTCACCTCTGACAGGGGAGACCCAGTACTTC
CASSPLTGETQYF
>TRBJ2-7|TRBD1|TRBV9|NA
TGTGCCAGCAGCGTCGGACAGGGGGCCGAATACGAGCAGTACTTC
CASSVGQGAEYEQYF
>TRBJ2-7|TRBD1|TRBV18|NA
TGTGCCAGCTCACCCAACAGGGGGCTGATTGACGACGAGCAGTACTTC
CASSPNRGLIDDEQYF
>TRBJ1-2|NA|TRBV4-1|NA
TGCGCCAGCAGCCTAAATGAACAGGGAGTGAAATGGGCTCGGGGGGATGGCTACACCTTC
CASSLNEQGVKWARGDGYTF
>TRBJ2-7|TRBD1|TRBV18|NA
TGTGCCAGCTCTCTTGACAGGGGGCCATCCTACGAGCAGTACTTC
CASSLDRGPSYEQYF
>TRBJ1-2|TRBD1|TRBV7-6|NA
TGTGCCAGCAGCTTATACGGGACAGGGGGAAATGGCTACACCTTC
CASSLYGTGGNGYTF